Each of the 9 T cell receptor beta chains below was sequenced from the same sample in a study of molecular identifiers for immune sequencing clone quantification. MiXCR, applied by TCRdb to the PCR reads, yields one record per CDR3 protein. The sample carries over 550,000 distinct CDR3 sequences, approximately 24% recorded once. Sequencing was done on a sample of naive CD8+ T cells from blood, with Jurkat cell RNA spiked in. Subset denoted: FACS-sorted CD8+CD4-CCR7+CD45RA+ naive T cells. These receptors were taken from a human donor in good health. Some libraries in this study had Jurkat cell RNA spiked in.

This chain uses TRBV18 with TRBJ1-5; D call uncertain. Trimming pared 0 bases from V and 0 bases from J, leaving 3 bases between. CDR1 KGHSH and CDR2 LQKENI come from the germline V gene. CDR3 size: 14 residues. The DNA for the CDR3 is TGTGCCAGCTCACCACCATATAGCAATCAGCCCCAGCATTTT. Translation: CASSPPYSNQPQHF.

Only a few counts were recorded for this clonotype. Given a much more abundant clone one base away, this may be a read error. The chain links TRBV4-1 to TRBJ2-7; D uncertain. This CDR3 has 17 residues. Germline V gene data show CDR1 as MGHRA and CDR2 as YSYEKL. Between the trimmed V and J ends, which lost 6 bases and 0 bases, there was a span of 21 bases. The CDR3 spells CASSPDIVTPSSYEQYF. The CDR3 DNA reads as TGCGCCAGCAGTCCCGATATAGTCACCCCAAGCTCCTACGAGCAGTACTTC.

This clonotype showed up just a few times. The genes are TRBV10-1 and TRBJ2-3; a possible D gene is TRBD1 (6 bases). V lost 2 bases and J lost 10, with 13 bases in between. The V gene's germline CDR1 is WNHNN and CDR2 SYGVQD (reference sequence). The CDR3 contains 13 residues. CDR3 sequence: CASSETGFHPQYF. The CDR3 nucleotides read TGCGCCAGCAGTGAGACAGGGTTCCATCCGCAGTATTTT.

A note on this clonotype: It may be a read error: a sequence one base away is much more abundant. The CDR3 is CGAEREGNEQFF. The DNA for the CDR3 is TGCGGTGCTGAGCGGGAGGGCAATGAGCAGTTCTTC. The gene calls are TRBV20-1 and TRBJ2-1, with TRBD2 matching 10 bases. This CDR3 region has 12 residues. From germline, CDR1 is DFQATT and CDR2 SNEGSKA (reference sequence).

Notes on this clonotype: This could be a read error, since a much larger clone is one nucleotide away. The chain recombines TRBV5-6 with TRBJ2-5; D call uncertain. Trimming shortened V by 9 bases and J by 2 bases, and 8 bases separated the two germline ends. The CDR3 is 11 residues long. The germline V gene has CDR1 SGHDT and CDR2 YYEEEE. The CDR3 sequence: CATGRQETQYF. DNA for the CDR3: TGTGCCACCGGACGGCAAGAGACCCAGTACTTC.

Worth noting for this clonotype: A read error is possible here, since a much larger clone lies one base away. V and J are TRBV30 and TRBJ2-5; 10 bases match TRBD2. CDR3 size: 15 residues. Germline V lookup: CDR1 GTSNPN, CDR2 SVGIG (reference sequence). With V trimmed by 8 bases and J by 5 bases, 14 bases remained unmatched. Here the CDR3 DNA reads TGTGCCCGGAACCAACTAGCGGGGTCCCCCGAGACCCAGTACTTC. Translated, it gives CARNQLAGSPETQYF. Complete variable domain (other parts from reference TRBV30 and TRBJ2-5): SQTIHQWPATLVQPVGSPLSLECTVEGTSNPNLYWYRQAAGRGLQLLFYSVGIGQISSEVPQNLSASRPQDRQFILSSKKLLLSDSGFYLCARNQLAGSPETQYFGPGTRLLVL.

Points on this clonotype: One base away lies a much larger clone, so this may be a sequencing read error. This chain links TRBV7-9 with TRBJ2-7; a weak D match, TRBD2 (6 bases). The CDR3 has 13 residues. The V gene's germline CDR1 is SEHNR and CDR2 FQNEAQ (reference sequence). CDR3 residues: CAGSPTGDLEQYF. CDR3 nucleotides: TGTGCCGGCAGCCCAACGGGGGACCTGGAGCAGTACTTC.

In this sample, this clonotype turned up many times. The chain couples TRBV5-4 to TRBJ2-3; TRBD2 matches at 11 bases. This CDR3 comprises 17 residues. Losses at the gene ends were 0 bases for V and 3 bases for J; bases not matched to a gene: 6. CDR1 is SGHNT, CDR2 YYREEE, per germline (reference sequence). The CDR3 spells CASSLALAGGRTDTQYF. CDR3 sequence (DNA): TGTGCCAGCAGCTTGGCGCTAGCGGGGGGCAGGACAGATACGCAGTATTTT. The full variable domain, its missing parts supplied by reference TRBV5-4 and TRBJ2-3, is ETGVTQSPTHLIKTRGQQVTLRCSSQSGHNTVSWYQQALGQGPQFIFQYYREEENGRGNFPPRFSGLQFPNYSSELNVNALELDDSALYLCASSLALAGGRTDTQYFGPGTRLTVL.

The chain employs TRBV7-9 and TRBJ1-1; D unresolved. V dropped 5 bases and J dropped 0 bases, with 7 bases sitting between them. The CDR3 runs 13 residues. Germline values: CDR1 SEHNR, CDR2 FQNEAQ (reference sequence). CDR3 protein: CASSHDLNTEAFF. The DNA for the CDR3 is TGTGCCAGCAGCCACGACTTGAACACTGAAGCTTTCTTT.